Shown below are 30 T cell receptor beta chains from a single sample sequenced in a study of T cell responses to AZD1222 COVID-19 vaccine. Generated by immunoSEQ multiplex PCR, the TCRdb table keeps only in-frame clones and is missing some. The data show about 110,000 clones, approximately 87% seen once. The input for sequencing was peripheral blood, taken on day 0 of AZD1222 vaccination. These receptors all stem from an adult in good health.

The rearrangement links TRBV18 to TRBJ1-3, with no clear D. The length of the CDR3 is 14 residues. CDR1 KGHSH and CDR2 LQKENI come from the germline V gene. The V gene lost 3 bases and the J gene lost 0 bases, with 6 bases spanning the gap. As DNA, the CDR3 is TGTGCCAGCTCACCGATATCCTCTGGAAACACCATATATTTT. Amino acid sequence: CASSPISSGNTIYF.

This clone was recorded once. The chain recombines TRBV5-6 with TRBJ1-1; 7 bases are a match to TRBD1. Germline V gene sequence: CDR1 SGHDT, CDR2 YYEEEE. V was pared by 3 bases and J by 6 bases, with 11 bases of the junction left unmatched. The CDR3 is 15 amino acids. The CDR3 sequence is CASSSNLGTAPEAFF. Here the CDR3 DNA reads TGTGCCAGCAGCTCGAACCTAGGGACAGCCCCTGAAGCTTTCTTT.

The gene calls are TRBV5-4 and TRBJ1-4; the D gene is possibly TRBD1 (6 bases). V lost 4 bases and J 2 bases, leaving 15 bases between the germline ends. CDR1 SGHNT and CDR2 YYREEE come from the germline V gene (reference sequence). This CDR3 is built from 16 residues. Here the CDR3 reads CASSPGGGATNEKLFF. The DNA for the CDR3 is TGTGCCAGCAGCCCAGGAGGGGGTGCCACTAATGAAAAACTGTTTTTT.

This rearrangement joins TRBV5-6 to TRBJ2-7; 7 nucleotides agree with TRBD1. Germline-derived CDR1 and CDR2 are SGHDT and YYEEEE. This CDR3 spans 14 amino acids. V lost 1 base and J lost 2; bases outside the gene matches: 3. The CDR3 here is CASSLSGTAYEQYF. The DNA of the CDR3 is TGTGCCAGCAGCTTGTCCGGGACAGCCTACGAGCAGTACTTC.

The chain couples TRBV5-6 to TRBJ1-6, with D unresolved. The germline CDR1 and CDR2 sequences are SGHDT and YYEEEE. V was shortened by 0 bases and J by 7 bases, with 8 bases between the two germline ends. There are 14 residues in the CDR3. In DNA, the CDR3 is TGTGCCAGCAGCTTGGGGCCTGGGAATTCACCCCTCCACTTT. Protein sequence: CASSLGPGNSPLHF.

The chain uses TRBV6-2 or TRBV6-3 and TRBJ2-2, with 10 bases identical to TRBD2. The germline CDR1 and CDR2 sequences are MNHEY and SVGEGT. The V gene end was trimmed by 2 bases and the J gene end by 4 bases; junction bases not matched to a gene: 13. CDR3 length: 19 amino acids. The CDR3 region is CASSYEGGLAGEVTGELFF. CDR3 in DNA: TGTGCCAGCAGTTACGAGGGAGGGCTAGCGGGAGAGGTCACCGGGGAGCTGTTTTTT.

The chain joins TRBV10-3 to TRBJ1-2, with no clear D. There are 15 residues in the CDR3. The germline CDR1 and CDR2 sequences are ENHRY and SYGVKD. V was trimmed by 4 bases and J by 2 bases, leaving 14 bases between them. The CDR3 nucleotides are TGTGCCATCAGTGTCCGAGCGACCGTAAACTATGGCTACACCTTC. This encodes CAISVRATVNYGYTF.

The gene calls are TRBV28 and TRBJ2-1; weak D call: TRBD1 (5 bases). The CDR3 runs 16 residues. Trimming took off 3 bases at V and 3 bases at J, with 15 bases between the two ends. Germline CDR1 is MDHEN and CDR2 is SYDVKM. Written as DNA, the CDR3 is TGTGCCAGCAGTTTTCAGGGATTGGGGTTCTACAATGAGCAGTTCTTC. Amino acid sequence: CASSFQGLGFYNEQFF.

This chain connects TRBV7-9 to TRBJ1-4, with D unresolved. The germline gives CDR1 SEHNR, CDR2 FQNEAQ (reference sequence). Trimming pared 1 base from V and 7 bases from J, leaving 4 bases between. The CDR3 length is 12 residues. CDR3 sequence reads: CASSLVAEKLFF. CDR3 in DNA: TGTGCCAGCAGCTTAGTCGCTGAAAAACTGTTTTTT.

This chain uses TRBV18 with TRBJ2-7, with D possibly TRBD1 on 5 matching bases. Germline CDR1 is KGHSH and CDR2 is LQKENI. The ends were cut back, 8 bases at V and 5 bases at J, with 16 bases in the middle. This CDR3 comprises 13 residues. The CDR3 loop reads CASTQGSFNEQYF. The DNA for the CDR3 is TGTGCCAGCACCCAGGGTTCTTTCAACGAGCAGTACTTC.

The J gene is TRBJ1-5, the V gene TRBV27; D might be TRBD1 (5 bases). The CDR3 has 15 residues. Looked up from germline, CDR1 is MNHEY and CDR2 is SMNVEV (reference sequence). V was trimmed by 6 bases and J by 2 bases, leaving 14 bases between them. The CDR3: CASSHLGGGNQPQHF. The CDR3 DNA reads as TGTGCCAGCAGCCACCTGGGGGGGGGCAATCAGCCCCAGCATTTT.

V is TRBV24-1 and J is TRBJ2-7, with TRBD2 matching 9 bases. Germline CDR1 is KGHDR and CDR2 is SFDVKD. V shed 5 bases and J 5 bases; nucleotides not matched to a gene: 9. The CDR3 is 15 amino acids. The CDR3 protein is CATSVNSGRVHEQYF. The CDR3 nucleotides are TGTGCCACCAGTGTGAATAGCGGGAGAGTTCACGAGCAGTACTTC.

The rearrangement links TRBV7-8 to TRBJ2-5, with D maybe TRBD2 (6 bases). Germline lookup yields CDR1 SGHVS and CDR2 FQNEAQ. Trimming took off 5 bases at V and 4 bases at J, with 17 bases between the two ends. The CDR3 covers 15 residues. The CDR3 coding sequence is TGTGCCAGCAGCCGGTACGGGAGAGGAGGAGAGACCCAGTACTTC. Amino acid sequence: CASSRYGRGGETQYF.

The J gene is TRBJ1-4, the V gene TRBV7-2; the D is unclear. The CDR3 is 15 residues long. Deletions cut 5 bases from V and 3 bases from J, with 13 bases between. Germline loops: CDR1 SGHTA, CDR2 FQGNSA. This chain's CDR3 is CASSPNARSNEKLFF. CDR3 sequence (DNA): TGTGCCAGCAGCCCCAATGCGCGGTCTAATGAAAAACTGTTTTTT.

This clone occurred a few times. The chain joins TRBV5-1 to TRBJ2-1; no definite D call. This CDR3 is built from 12 residues. V lost 0 bases to trimming and J lost 10 bases, with 8 bases between them. Germline CDR1 SGHRS, CDR2 YFSETQ. The DNA of the CDR3 is TGCGCCAGCAGCTTGGGAGCTTGGGAGCAGTTCTTC. Protein: CASSLGAWEQFF.

The rearrangement uses TRBV25-1 and TRBJ1-2; D is possibly TRBD1 (6 bases). V was shortened by 8 bases and J by 4 bases, with 14 bases between the two germline ends. CDR1 and CDR2 from the germline V gene are MGHDK and SYGVNS. The CDR3 loop spans 13 amino acids. The CDR3 bases are TGTGCCAGCCGGGGGGCGTCCCCCTATGGCTACACCTTC. This sequence encodes CASRGASPYGYTF.

This CDR3 reads CASSLLYRDRGYEQYF. In nucleotides, the CDR3 is TGTGCCAGCAGTTTACTATACCGGGACAGGGGATACGAGCAGTACTTC. The chain links TRBV27 to TRBJ2-7; 10 bases line up with TRBD1. CDR3 size: 16 residues. The V and J ends lost 2 bases and 4 bases, in that order; junction bases with no gene match: 8. Germline V gene data show CDR1 as MNHEY and CDR2 as SMNVEV (reference sequence).

The chain carries TRBV19 and TRBJ1-1; no clear D. The CDR3 extends over 13 amino acids. Trimming left V 10 bases short and J 1 base short, with 13 bases between. Germline V gene data show CDR1 as LNHDA and CDR2 as SQIVND (reference sequence). The CDR3 DNA reads as TGTGCCACCTCCCTCAGGAAGAACACTGAAGCTTTCTTT. Amino acids: CATSLRKNTEAFF.

This sequence joins TRBV7-9 and TRBJ2-1, with D tentatively TRBD2 (6 bases). Germline V gene sequence: CDR1 SEHNR, CDR2 FQNEAQ (reference sequence). V was clipped by 5 bases and J by 2 bases, with 19 bases between them. The CDR3 extends over 17 amino acids. The DNA for the CDR3 is TGTGCCAGCAGCGCTCCCCGGAGGGGAAGGACCTACAATGAGCAGTTCTTC. This codes for CASSAPRRGRTYNEQFF.

This clone was observed a single time. V and J are TRBV6-5 and TRBJ1-1; a possible D gene is TRBD1 (5 bases). The CDR3 has 15 amino acids. Germline V CDR1 and CDR2: MNHEY, SVGAGI. The V end was cut by 6 bases, the J end by 1 base, with 15 bases between. CDR3 nucleotide sequence: TGTGCCAGCAGGAGCGGTGGGGCGGGGAACACTGAAGCTTTCTTT. Translated, it gives CASRSGGAGNTEAFF.

V is TRBV3-1 (or the pseudogene TRBV3-2) and J is TRBJ2-5; TRBD1 matches at 7 bases. Trimming at V came to 3 bases and at J to 2 bases, leaving 6 bases not matched to a gene. Germline CDR1 and CDR2: LGHDT and YNNKEL (reference sequence). The length of the CDR3 is 15 residues. DNA for the CDR3: TGTGCCAGCAGCCACCAAGACAGGGCTCAAGAGACCCAGTACTTC. This encodes CASSHQDRAQETQYF.

CDR3: CASRVAGGTYEQYF. The DNA of the CDR3 is TGTGCCAGCAGGGTAGCGGGAGGGACCTACGAGCAGTACTTC. The rearrangement links TRBV6-5 to TRBJ2-7, with TRBD2 matching over 11 bases. The CDR3 has 14 amino acids. V shed 6 bases, J shed 2 bases, and the junction held 3 bases outside the gene matches. The germline V gene encodes CDR1 MNHEY and CDR2 SVGAGI.

This rearrangement joins TRBV28 to TRBJ2-1; D uncertain. CDR1 MDHEN and CDR2 SYDVKM come from the germline V gene. Trimming shortened V by 6 bases and J by 7 bases, and 13 bases separated the two germline ends. The CDR3 runs 13 residues. The chain's CDR3 is CASSSGPLNEQFF. DNA for the CDR3: TGTGCCAGCAGCTCCGGGCCCCTGAATGAGCAGTTCTTC. Supplemented by reference TRBV28 and TRBJ2-1, the full variable domain reads DVKVTQSSRYLVKRTGEKVFLECVQDMDHENMFWYRQDPGLGLRLIYFSYDVKMKEKGDIPEGYSVSREKKERFSLILESASTNQTSMYLCASSSGPLNEQFFGPGTRLTVL.

The rearrangement uses TRBV12-5 and TRBJ2-3; 9 bases fit TRBD2. V lost 1 base and J lost 6; bases outside the gene matches: 5. This CDR3 is built from 15 residues. The germline V gene has CDR1 LGHNT and CDR2 FRNRAP. DNA for the CDR3: TGTGCTAGTGGTTTGGGGTTAGCGGGAGTGGATACGCAGTATTTT. Its protein is CASGLGLAGVDTQYF.

This clone appeared once. The CDR3 region is CASSLFGRGSDTQYF. DNA of the CDR3: TGTGCCAGCAGTTTATTCGGGAGGGGTTCAGATACGCAGTATTTT. The J gene is TRBJ2-3, the V gene TRBV28; TRBD2 matches 8 bases. Losses at the gene ends were 1 base for V and 4 bases for J; bases not matched to a gene: 4. The length of the CDR3 is 15 residues. Germline CDR1 is MDHEN and CDR2 is SYDVKM.

This chain uses TRBV7-2 with TRBJ1-2; 8 positions agree with TRBD1. Germline values: CDR1 SGHTA, CDR2 FQGNSA. This CDR3 has 14 residues. With 7 bases clipped from V and 4 bases from J, the junction kept 8 bases outside the gene matches. The CDR3 reads CASKGQAVFYGYTF. The CDR3 bases are TGTGCCAGCAAGGGACAGGCGGTTTTCTATGGCTACACCTTC.

Worth noting for this clone: Additional DNA sequences in this sample encode the identical CDR3. This chain connects TRBV10-3 to TRBJ1-2; tentative D call: TRBD1 (6 bases). Germline lookup yields CDR1 ENHRY and CDR2 SYGVKD. V shed 5 bases and J shed 2 bases, with 12 bases lying between them. CDR3 length equals 14 residues. The CDR3 sequence is CAISLTGGNYGYTF. The CDR3, as DNA: TGTGCCATCAGTTTGACAGGAGGGAACTATGGCTACACCTTC.

This clone appeared a few times. This chain links TRBV6-5 with TRBJ2-1, with 11 bases matching TRBD2. There are 16 residues in the CDR3. The junction had 6 bases not matched to a gene; V was cut back by 0 bases and J by 8 bases. Germline CDR1 and CDR2: MNHEY and SVGAGI. The CDR3 here is CASSYSTTSGKDEQFF. In DNA form, the CDR3 reads TGTGCCAGCAGTTACTCCACGACTAGCGGGAAGGATGAGCAGTTCTTC.

The chain joins TRBV10-1 to TRBJ2-1; perhaps TRBD1 as D (6 bases). The CDR3 is made up of 14 amino acids. The V gene's germline CDR1 is WNHNN and CDR2 SYGVQD (reference sequence). Trimming took 0 bases from V and 8 from J, leaving 11 bases between them. CDR3 region: CASSESGAIHEQFF. The CDR3, as DNA: TGCGCCAGCAGTGAGTCGGGGGCGATCCATGAGCAGTTCTTC.

The chain is built from TRBV28 and TRBJ2-2; no reliable D call. The V end lost 6 bases, the J end lost 7 bases, and 9 bases lay between the germline ends. This CDR3 region has 12 residues. Germline V lookup: CDR1 MDHEN, CDR2 SYDVKM. The CDR3 protein is CASRGYNGELFF. The CDR3 DNA reads as TGTGCCAGCAGAGGTTATAACGGGGAGCTGTTTTTT.